This T cell receptor beta chain was identified in a study of blood T cell repertoires in COVID-19. Germline-derived CDR1 and CDR2 are SGHRS and YFSETQ. V gave up 5 bases and J gave up 2 bases; unmatched junction bases: 2. CDR3 length: 13 residues. Original handling: Reference gene primers were amplified, and this amplification served to estimate nucleated cell counts. Data came from immunoSEQ multiplex PCR; TCRdb stores just in-frame clones and leaves some out. V and J calls and clone size come straight from that table; D and trimming were deduced from the DNA. The sample gives around 130,000 clones, roughly four fifths of which show up once; more than 10% is in the top ten. This clone was observed a few times.

The sequenced material came from peripheral blood. The clonotype originates from a human donor in a cohort sampled during active COVID-19. The chain has TRBV5-1 and TRBJ2-7; 9 bases match TRBD1. This CDR3 is CASRRTGAYEQYF. The CDR3 nucleotides are TGCGCCAGCAGGCGGACAGGGGCCTACGAGCAGTACTTC.